This TCR beta chain emerged from a study of shared clonotypes between healthy human individuals (dated by TCRdb to between 2020 and 2021). Regarding the complete study: A couple of women and a few men aged 18 to 49 years were included in the cohort. Each donor's leukapheresis produced roughly between roughly 0.94 and 9.5 billion PBMCs. Libraries were prepared and TCR repertoires were sequenced by different laboratories using diverse techniques, in order to increase sequencing depth and limit assay-specific biases. To estimate repertoire size and how much clonotype sharing occurs between individuals, the study deeply sequenced the blood TCR repertoires of roughly 5 healthy adults. Per donor, three plates each were used for CD4 naive and CD4 memory, two for CD8 naive, and one for CD8 memory. Findings and caveats that apply to the study as a whole: Larger estimated clonotype richness was generally found for naive subsets than for memory subsets. Higher generation probabilities were observed for clonotypes shared by all four sorted-subset donors than for non-shared clonotypes. Sampling was restricted to blood, and TCR repertoires in tissue are likely to differ from TCR repertoires in blood. Across a few donors, about 4.5% of naive CD4, approximately 4% of naive CD8, 2.3% of memory CD4, and approximately 0.4% of memory CD8 clonotypes were shared. Because the study included only a small number of donors, the genetic and exposure-history diversity represented was limited. Even with the large sequencing depth, rarefaction of the sorted-subset datasets indicated that sequencing was incomplete. Pairwise subsampling led to the expectation that sequencing depth would affect the degree of clonotype sharing among donors.

On this clone: The antigen this receptor binds is unknown. Base qualities are missing; no much larger clone stands one base away.

Using the deep immunoSEQ assay, multiplex PCR amplified TCR CDR3 regions from genomic DNA. Extracted genomic DNA from each cell subset was distributed evenly across all wells of several immunoSEQ 96-well plates, and each plate was treated as a replicate. For sorted subsets, about 200 ng genomic DNA, equal to 30,000 to 35,000 T cell genomes, was loaded into each replicate PCR. Purified libraries were quantified with a Qubit 3.0 fluorometer, sized on a Bioanalyzer 2100, and re-quantified with the KAPA Library Quantification kit. Every immunoSEQ 96-well plate was sequenced on a separate single-read 150-cycle Illumina NextSeq 550 flow cell. For the original study's pipeline: Because only junctional sequences without quality scores were contained in the immunoSEQ output, filtering matching that applied to full-length reads could not be performed. To assign V/J genes and CDR3, sequences were annotated against IMGT germline references using PyIR, a Python wrapper for IgBLAST v1.9. Any read was removed if the V/J assignment was weak (E-value above 1e-6), the CDR3 was missing, or the read contained stop codons, out-of-frame junctions, or ambiguous translated residues. V3J clonotypes were defined by identical inferred V gene, J gene, and CDR3 amino acid sequence. Percentage overlap between repertoires was computed as shared unique clonotypes divided by the size of the smaller repertoire. Richness of each repertoire was evaluated using RTK rarefaction, the Chao1 estimator, and Recon v2.1 estimates of unobserved clonotypes. For all TCRbeta clonotypes obtained by the gDNA method from several donors, generation probabilities were computed with OLGA. TCRdb limited this immuneACCESS table to in-frame rearrangements with V and J called. A share of clones is missing; checked studies link under half to unresolved V genes, and the rest is unexplained. V, J and clone size are taken as reported in that table, and D and trimming were inferred from the DNA itself. In all, the sample holds roughly 1.4 million clones, and 98% of those were seen once. The ten largest make up about 0.35% of the sample.

Donors were healthy HIV-negative adults with no recently reported acute infections or vaccinations. Every donor was a Caucasian adult residing in Nashville, Tennessee, USA. CD4+ T cells were enriched by magnetic negative selection; naive cells were then positively selected on CD45RA, and the negative fraction formed the memory subset. Blood was obtained by leukapheresis, after which PBMCs were separated by Ficoll-Histopaque density gradient centrifugation and cryopreserved in liquid nitrogen vapor phase. Purity and quantity of every magnetically sorted T cell population were checked by analytical flow cytometry. Genomic DNA was isolated from every sorted fraction and measured by UV absorbance on a Nanodrop 2000c. This clonotype was sampled from a man aged 30 to 39 in good health. Material for sequencing was naive CD4+ T cells sorted from blood. The cell subset or site label of this sample denotes: CD45RA+ positively selected.

The bases read TGTGCCAGCAGTTTTTTTGGGAACAGGGTTTACGCCAATCGGCGTAATGAAAAACTGTTTTTT. Its translation reads: CASSFFGNRVYANRRNEKLFF. The sequence joins TRBV28 to TRBJ1-4; the best D guess is TRBD1, with 6 bases matching. The CDR3 runs 21 amino acids, cysteine and phenylalanine included. The read is trimmed to its CDR3 DNA, 63 bases read in frame from base 1. The germline V gene supplies CDR1 MDHEN and CDR2 SYDVKM. The V and J ends are trimmed by 3 bases and 4 bases, leaving 30 bases between them.